The next 12 T cell receptor beta chains were all read from a single sample in a study of blood T cell repertoires in COVID-19. Measured with immunoSEQ multiplex PCR; TCRdb has only the in-frame clones, and not every one. The sample lists approximately 35,000 clones; 85% to 90% were seen once. The material sequenced was peripheral blood. The source is a human donor in a cohort sampled during active COVID-19.

This sequence joins TRBV19 and TRBJ1-5; D remains ambiguous. Germline V gene lookup returns CDR1 LNHDA and CDR2 SQIVND (reference sequence). Between the trimmed V and J ends, which lost 7 bases and 2 bases, there was a span of 9 bases. The CDR3 sequence is 13 residues long. CDR3 DNA sequence: TGTGCCAGTAATCTTCGGGGCAATCAGCCCCAGCATTTT. Its protein is CASNLRGNQPQHF.

The V gene is TRBV25-1, the J gene TRBJ2-1; 9 nucleotides line up with TRBD2. The length of the CDR3 is 13 residues. Germline values: CDR1 MGHDK, CDR2 SYGVNS. The V and J ends lost 9 bases and 9 bases, in that order; junction bases with no gene match: 9. CDR3 residues: CASGGRGSGEQFF. CDR3 coding DNA: TGTGCCAGTGGCGGGAGGGGGTCCGGTGAGCAGTTCTTC.

The V call is TRBV6-5, the J call TRBJ1-6; D unclear. The germline V and J ends were trimmed by 3 bases and 4 bases, with 7 bases remaining between them. CDR3 length: 14 amino acids. CDR1 MNHEY and CDR2 SVGAGI come from the germline V gene. The CDR3 DNA sequence: TGTGCCAGCAGTTATCGGGGTTATAATTCACCCCTCCACTTT. Translation: CASSYRGYNSPLHF.

The J gene is TRBJ2-7, the V gene TRBV6-5; TRBD1 aligns across 9 bases. The CDR3 totals 14 residues. Germline V gene data show CDR1 as MNHEY and CDR2 as SVGAGI. The V and J ends lost 1 base and 2 bases, in that order; junction bases with no gene match: 0. The CDR3 nucleotides read TGTGCCAGCAGTTACTACAGGGGGCCCTACGAGCAGTACTTC. It encodes CASSYYRGPYEQYF.

V usage is TRBV7-8 and J usage is TRBJ2-6, with D tentatively TRBD1 (5 bases). The germline gives CDR1 SGHVS, CDR2 FQNEAQ. The CDR3 is 19 amino acids. The V end was cut by 1 base, the J end by 2 bases, with 18 bases between. The CDR3 is CASSLGSRQGVPGANVLTF. Written as DNA, the CDR3 is TGTGCCAGCAGCTTAGGTTCGAGGCAGGGTGTGCCTGGGGCCAACGTCCTGACTTTC.

This clone was seen a single time. Other DNA sequences in this specimen translate into the identical CDR3. The J gene is TRBJ2-1, the V gene TRBV5-4; 7 positions match TRBD1. The CDR3 length is 13 residues. Germline-derived CDR1 and CDR2 are SGHNT and YYREEE (reference sequence). V trimming: 3 bases; J trimming: 4 bases; junction bases outside the gene matches: 1. CDR3 amino acids: CASSSGQYNEQFF. CDR3 DNA: TGTGCCAGCAGCTCGGGACAGTACAATGAGCAGTTCTTC. The full variable domain, completed using reference TRBV5-4 and TRBJ2-1, is ETGVTQSPTHLIKTRGQQVTLRCSSQSGHNTVSWYQQALGQGPQFIFQYYREEENGRGNFPPRFSGLQFPNYSSELNVNALELDDSALYLCASSSGQYNEQFFGPGTRLTVL.

Remarks on this clone: The same CDR3 can be traced to other DNA sequences in this sample. The CDR3 protein is CASSPYTDTQYF. DNA of the CDR3: TGTGCCAGCTCACCTTACACAGATACGCAGTATTTT. The V call is TRBV18, the J call TRBJ2-3; D is unresolved. The V gene's germline CDR1 is KGHSH and CDR2 LQKENI. The CDR3 runs to 12 residues. V was trimmed by 3 bases and J by 2 bases, leaving 3 bases between them.

CDR3 nucleotide sequence: TGCAGCGTTGTTCCGGGACAGGGGGATGAAAAACTGTTTTTT. It yields the protein CSVVPGQGDEKLFF. This chain links TRBV29-1 with TRBJ1-4; 11 nucleotides line up with TRBD1. CDR3 length equals 14 residues. The V segment lost 4 bases and the J segment 6 bases; nucleotides outside the gene matches: 4. In germline, CDR1 is SQVTM, CDR2 ANQGSEA.

The chain uses TRBV19 and TRBJ1-2, with a tentative D call TRBD1 (5 bases). The CDR3 is 15 amino acids. Between the trimmed V and J ends, which lost 11 bases and 4 bases, there was a span of 23 bases. From germline, CDR1 is LNHDA and CDR2 SQIVND (reference sequence). CDR3 protein: CACSMEYRQSYGYTF. As DNA, the CDR3 is TGTGCCTGCAGTATGGAGTATAGACAGAGCTATGGCTACACCTTC. Looking up the rest from reference TRBV19 and TRBJ1-2 gives the full variable domain: DGGITQSPKYLFRKEGQNVTLSCEQNLNHDAMYWYRQDPGQGLRLIYYSQIVNDFQKGDIAEGYSVSREKKESFPLTVTSAQKNPTAFYLCACSMEYRQSYGYTFGSGTRLTVV.

The chain couples TRBV7-2 to TRBJ2-3; weak D call: TRBD2 (6 bases). CDR3 length: 17 residues. Trimming took off 4 bases at V and 0 bases at J, with 17 bases between the two ends. CDR1 is SGHTA and CDR2 is FQGNSA in the germline V gene. This chain's CDR3 is CASSSRDSRLSTDTQYF. CDR3 DNA: TGTGCCAGCAGCTCCCGGGACTCCCGACTAAGCACAGATACGCAGTATTTT.

The chain joins TRBV4-1 to TRBJ2-3, with 7 bases fitting TRBD2. CDR1 and CDR2 from the germline V gene are MGHRA and YSYEKL. The ends lost 3 bases at V and 1 base at J; junction bases unmatched: 7. This CDR3 comprises 16 residues. The CDR3 DNA reads as TGCGCCAGCAGCCACCCGGGGGGATTGGGCACAGATACGCAGTATTTT. The encoded protein is CASSHPGGLGTDTQYF.

V gene TRBV6-5 combines with J gene TRBJ1-2, with 7 positions matching TRBD1. Germline values: CDR1 MNHEY, CDR2 SVGAGI. The CDR3 consists of 15 residues. The V gene end was trimmed by 0 bases and the J gene end by 2 bases; junction bases not matched to a gene: 3. The CDR3 region has the DNA TGTGCCAGCAGTTACTCCCCGGGACAGAACTATGGCTACACCTTC. Its translation is CASSYSPGQNYGYTF.